These T cell receptor beta chains were read from a single sample in a study of response to subunit inactivated influenza vaccine. Each CDR3 protein gets one entry after TCRdb re-called the RT-PCR reads with MiXCR. This sample has roughly 780,000 distinct CDR3 sequences, with roughly 18% found just once. The source material was PBMCs from blood, sampled 4 to 6 days after vaccination. The receptors here all came from a man aged 50 or older who received an inactivated influenza vaccine. CDR3s include the opening cysteine and the closing phenylalanine or tryptophan.

V gene,J gene,CDR3 protein
TRBV21-1,TRBJ2-7,CASSPHRPAGEQYF
TRBV12-3/TRBV12-4,TRBJ1-2,CASSSNREGGYTF
TRBV20-1,TRBJ2-7,CSASYLYEQYF
TRBV25-1,TRBJ2-5,CASSDSQPRRDTQYF
TRBV20-1,TRBJ2-3,CSARDNRGSADTQYF
TRBV7-2,TRBJ2-3,CASTTGFTDTQYF
TRBV20-1,TRBJ1-5,CSARYDRAGNQPQHF
TRBV29-1,TRBJ2-5,CSVEDGTGEAQETQYF
TRBV19,TRBJ2-2,CASSGTAWTGELFF
TRBV27,TRBJ1-1,CASSPTWDSTEAFF
TRBV11-2,TRBJ1-2,CASSVAGTDIYGYTF
TRBV7-9,TRBJ2-7,CASSFGGVEQYF
TRBV24-1,TRBJ2-1,CATSDWTSGGNNEQFF
TRBV20-1,TRBJ2-3,CSADVGRSTDTQYF
TRBV20-1,TRBJ1-4,CSARDHIDRAATNEKLFF
TRBV6-2/TRBV6-3,TRBJ2-2,CASRQKGLDGGELFF
TRBV11-1,TRBJ2-1,CASSFISVGASSYNEQFF
TRBV5-1,TRBJ2-5,CASRRDRGQAETQYF
TRBV7-2,TRBJ2-3,CASSSDIIRQYF
TRBV15,TRBJ2-1,CATGAGFYNEQFF
TRBV20-1,TRBJ1-2,CSAAGGNYGYTF
TRBV27,TRBJ1-1,CASTPSTGGSTEAFF
TRBV20-1,TRBJ1-6,CSAWDRDSPLHF
TRBV15,TRBJ2-1,CATSRVGERNEQFF
TRBV15,TRBJ2-5,CATSRVPGETQYF
TRBV7-2,TRBJ2-5,CASSLYWGETQYF
TRBV6-1,TRBJ1-3,CASKNQGSGNTIYF
TRBV4-2,TRBJ2-7,CASSQDRGAHYEQYF
TRBV7-2,TRBJ1-6,CASSLASQNSPLHF
TRBV5-1,TRBJ2-1,CASRPRAGVTYNEQFF
TRBV20-1,TRBJ2-7,CSARDGGLTPYEQYF
TRBV12-3/TRBV12-4,TRBJ2-2,CASSQQVPARELFF
TRBV12-3/TRBV12-4,TRBJ2-4,CASSFTSRDIQYF
TRBV6-6,TRBJ1-1,CASSWTVNTEAFF
TRBV5-1,TRBJ2-7,CASSLGPRTSAYSYEQYF
TRBV9,TRBJ2-7,CASSPDEQGSYEQYF
TRBV5-1,TRBJ1-1,CASSAGGVNTEAFF
TRBV6-1,TRBJ2-7,CASTGQGSSYEQYF
TRBV4-3,TRBJ2-7,CASSQDLQGWGEQYF
TRBV4-2,TRBJ2-7,CASSRGASGPYEQYF
TRBV6-2/TRBV6-3,TRBJ1-2,CASSYREGVNGYTF
TRBV20-1,TRBJ1-1,CSARGQGSTEAFF
TRBV12-3/TRBV12-4,TRBJ2-5,CASSLDRTGETQYF
TRBV5-1,TRBJ1-6,CASSLDSNSPLHF
TRBV4-1,TRBJ2-3,CASSQVSGGLGETQYF